Given below is one T cell receptor beta chain in context. The antigen is not known. Germline CDR1 GTSNPN, CDR2 SVGIG (reference sequence). Trimming at V came to 2 bases and at J to 8 bases, leaving 1 base not matched to a gene. The CDR3 consists of 12 residues. This sample is part of a study of CD8 T cells in Susac syndrome. The multiple sclerosis controls were treatment-naive patients with relapsing-remitting disease that was stable or active. TEMRA cells were enriched by FACS, while CD8+ and CD4+ T cells were obtained through a negative isolation that was performed magnetically. Random hexamers were used to reverse transcribe the RNA input (roughly 0.5 to 1 ug). Multiplex PCR with immunoSEQ amplified the TCR beta CDR3 across 54 Vbeta and 13 Jbeta. TCRdb recomputed calls from the immunoSEQ multiplex PCR reads with MiXCR, one row per CDR3 protein. Among 200,000 or so distinct CDR3 sequences listed, under 97% were seen once.

Findings and caveats of the study: The study acknowledged a relatively small number of individuals in its TCR sequencing and HLA analysis.

The rearrangement links TRBV30 to TRBJ1-3, with 9 nucleotides matching TRBD1. This sequence originates from a human donor with multiple sclerosis. Sequencing was performed on CD4+ T cells from PBMCs. DNA of the CDR3: TGTGCCTGGAGTAGACAGGGGGACACCATATATTTT. Encoded protein: CAWSRQGDTIYF.